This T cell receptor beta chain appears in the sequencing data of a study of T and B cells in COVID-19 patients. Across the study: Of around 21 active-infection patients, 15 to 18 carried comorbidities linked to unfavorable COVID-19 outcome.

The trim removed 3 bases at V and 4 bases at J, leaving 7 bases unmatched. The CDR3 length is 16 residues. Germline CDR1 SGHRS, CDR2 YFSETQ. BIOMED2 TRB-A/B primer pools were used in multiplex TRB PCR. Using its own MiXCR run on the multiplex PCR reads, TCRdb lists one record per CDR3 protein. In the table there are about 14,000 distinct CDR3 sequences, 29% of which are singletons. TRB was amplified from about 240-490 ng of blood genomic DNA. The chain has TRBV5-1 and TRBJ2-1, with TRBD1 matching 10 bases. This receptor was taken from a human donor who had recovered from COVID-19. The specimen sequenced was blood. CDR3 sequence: CASSSPRTGGYNEQFF. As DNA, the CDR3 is TGCGCCAGCAGCTCTCCGAGGACAGGGGGTTACAATGAGCAGTTCTTC.